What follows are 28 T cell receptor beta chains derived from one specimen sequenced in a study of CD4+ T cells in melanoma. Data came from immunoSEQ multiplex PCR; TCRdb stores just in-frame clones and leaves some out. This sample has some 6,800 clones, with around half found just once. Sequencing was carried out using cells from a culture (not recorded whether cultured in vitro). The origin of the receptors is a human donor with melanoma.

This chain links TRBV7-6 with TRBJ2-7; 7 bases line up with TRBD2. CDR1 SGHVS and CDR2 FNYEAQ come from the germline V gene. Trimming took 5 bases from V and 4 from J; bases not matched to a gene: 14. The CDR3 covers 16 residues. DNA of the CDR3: TGTGCCAGCAGCACAACGGGGGGACCTCACTGGTACGAGCAGTACTTC. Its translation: CASSTTGGPHWYEQYF.

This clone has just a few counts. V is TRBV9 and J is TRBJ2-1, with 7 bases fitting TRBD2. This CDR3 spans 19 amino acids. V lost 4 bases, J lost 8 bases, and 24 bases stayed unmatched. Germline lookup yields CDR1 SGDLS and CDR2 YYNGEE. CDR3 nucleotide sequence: TGTGCCAGCAGCCCTAGCGCGCGGACTAGATTCCGGGTTAGTCATGAGCAGTTCTTC. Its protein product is CASSPSARTRFRVSHEQFF.

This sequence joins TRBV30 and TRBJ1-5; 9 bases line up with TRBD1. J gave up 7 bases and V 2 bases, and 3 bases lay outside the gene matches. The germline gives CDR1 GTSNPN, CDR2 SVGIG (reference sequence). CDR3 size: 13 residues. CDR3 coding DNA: TGTGCCTGGAGTCGACAGGGGGACCAGCCCCAGCATTTT. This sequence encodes CAWSRQGDQPQHF.

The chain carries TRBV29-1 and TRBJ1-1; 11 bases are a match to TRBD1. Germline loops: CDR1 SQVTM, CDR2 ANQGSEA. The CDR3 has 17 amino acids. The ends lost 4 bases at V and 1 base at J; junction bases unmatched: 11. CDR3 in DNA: TGCAGCGTTGGAATGGGCTCGGGACAGGGGGGGAACACTGAAGCTTTCTTT. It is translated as CSVGMGSGQGGNTEAFF.

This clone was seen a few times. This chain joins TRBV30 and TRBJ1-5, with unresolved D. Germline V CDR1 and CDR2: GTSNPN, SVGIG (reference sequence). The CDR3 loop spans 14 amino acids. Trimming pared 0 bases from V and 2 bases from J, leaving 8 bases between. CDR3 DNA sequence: TGTGCCTGGAGTGTAACCAAGGGCAATCAGCCCCAGCATTTT. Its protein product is CAWSVTKGNQPQHF.

The CDR3 is CASGGTGNYEQYF. Here the CDR3 DNA reads TGTGCCAGCGGGGGGACCGGAAACTACGAGCAGTACTTC. This chain links TRBV6-5 with TRBJ2-7; a possible D gene is TRBD2 (6 bases). The CDR3 loop spans 13 amino acids. Trimming removed 8 bases at V and 3 bases at J, with 14 bases between. Germline V gives CDR1 MNHEY, CDR2 SVGAGI.

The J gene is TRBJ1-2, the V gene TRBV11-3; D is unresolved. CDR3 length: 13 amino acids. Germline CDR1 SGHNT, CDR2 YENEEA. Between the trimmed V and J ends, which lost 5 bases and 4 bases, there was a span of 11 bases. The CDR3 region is CASSELKGYGYTF. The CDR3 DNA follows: TGTGCCAGCAGCGAATTGAAGGGCTATGGCTACACCTTC.

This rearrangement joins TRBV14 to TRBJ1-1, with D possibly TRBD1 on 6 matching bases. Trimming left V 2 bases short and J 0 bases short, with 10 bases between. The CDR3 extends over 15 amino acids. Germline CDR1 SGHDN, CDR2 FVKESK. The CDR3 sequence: CASSQLTGVNTEAFF. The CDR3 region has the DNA TGTGCCAGCAGCCAACTGACAGGAGTGAACACTGAAGCTTTCTTT.

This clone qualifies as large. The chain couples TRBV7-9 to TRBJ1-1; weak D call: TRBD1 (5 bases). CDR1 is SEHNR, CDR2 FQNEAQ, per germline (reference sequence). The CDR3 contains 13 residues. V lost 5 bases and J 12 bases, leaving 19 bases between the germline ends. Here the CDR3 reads CASSPGAAPGTFF. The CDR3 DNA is TGTGCCAGCAGCCCTGGGGCAGCTCCTGGGACTTTCTTT.

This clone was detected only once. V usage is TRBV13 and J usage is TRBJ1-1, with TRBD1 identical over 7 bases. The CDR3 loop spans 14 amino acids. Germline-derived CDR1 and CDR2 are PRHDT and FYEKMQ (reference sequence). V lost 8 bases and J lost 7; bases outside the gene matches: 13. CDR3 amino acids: CASLRTGVKDEAFF. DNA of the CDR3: TGTGCCAGCCTACGTACAGGGGTTAAGGATGAAGCTTTCTTT.

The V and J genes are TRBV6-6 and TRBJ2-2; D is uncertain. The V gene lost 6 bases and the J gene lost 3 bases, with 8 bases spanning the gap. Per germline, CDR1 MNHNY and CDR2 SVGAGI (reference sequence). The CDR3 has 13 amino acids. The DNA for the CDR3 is TGTGCCAGCAGGTTCCGGGACACCGGGGAGCTGTTTTTT. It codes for CASRFRDTGELFF.

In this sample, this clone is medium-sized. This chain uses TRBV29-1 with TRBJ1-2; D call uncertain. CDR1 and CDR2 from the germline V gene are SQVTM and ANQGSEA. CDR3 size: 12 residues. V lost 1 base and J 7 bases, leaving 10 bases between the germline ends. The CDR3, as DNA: TGCAGCGTTGAAGTTGTGGCCGGTGGCTACACCTTC. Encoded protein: CSVEVVAGGYTF.

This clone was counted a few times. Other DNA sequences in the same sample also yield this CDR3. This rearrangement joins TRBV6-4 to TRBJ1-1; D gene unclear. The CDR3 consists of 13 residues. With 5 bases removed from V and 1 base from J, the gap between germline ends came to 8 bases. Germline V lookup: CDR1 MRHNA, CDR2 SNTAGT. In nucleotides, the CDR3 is TGTGCCAGCAGTTCTAATTGGAACACTGAAGCTTTCTTT. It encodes CASSSNWNTEAFF.

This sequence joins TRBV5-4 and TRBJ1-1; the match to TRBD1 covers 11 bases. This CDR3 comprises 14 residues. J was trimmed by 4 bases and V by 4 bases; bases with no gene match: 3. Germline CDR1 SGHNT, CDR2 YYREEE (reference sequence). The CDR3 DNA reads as TGTGCCAGCAGCGTCGGGACAGGGGGCACTGAAGCTTTCTTT. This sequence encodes CASSVGTGGTEAFF.

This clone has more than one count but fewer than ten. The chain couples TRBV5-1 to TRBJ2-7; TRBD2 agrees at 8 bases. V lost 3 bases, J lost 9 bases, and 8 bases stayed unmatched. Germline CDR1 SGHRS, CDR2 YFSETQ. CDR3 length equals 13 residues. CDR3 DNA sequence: TGCGCCAGCAGCTCCCGGGAGGGAGGCGTGCAGTACTTC. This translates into CASSSREGGVQYF.

CDR3 sequence: CASSSPGQVGFSTDTQYF. Written as DNA, the CDR3 is TGTGCCAGCAGCTCCCCGGGACAAGTTGGCTTTAGCACAGATACGCAGTATTTT. The V and J genes are TRBV5-4 and TRBJ2-3; the D gene is possibly TRBD1 (6 bases). The CDR3 runs 18 residues. V was shortened by 3 bases and J by 0 bases, with 20 bases between the two germline ends. Germline loops: CDR1 SGHNT, CDR2 YYREEE (reference sequence).

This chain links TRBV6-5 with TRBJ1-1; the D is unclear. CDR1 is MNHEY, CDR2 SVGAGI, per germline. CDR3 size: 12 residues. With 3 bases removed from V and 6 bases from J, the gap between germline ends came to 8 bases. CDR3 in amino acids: CASSYGRSEAFF. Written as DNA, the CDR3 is TGTGCCAGCAGTTATGGCAGGTCTGAAGCTTTCTTT.

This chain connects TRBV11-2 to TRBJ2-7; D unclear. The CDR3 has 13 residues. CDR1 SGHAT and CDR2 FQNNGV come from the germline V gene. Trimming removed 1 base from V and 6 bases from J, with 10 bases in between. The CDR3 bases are TGTGCCAGCAGCTTAGCAGGTACACGCGAGCAGTACTTC. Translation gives CASSLAGTREQYF.

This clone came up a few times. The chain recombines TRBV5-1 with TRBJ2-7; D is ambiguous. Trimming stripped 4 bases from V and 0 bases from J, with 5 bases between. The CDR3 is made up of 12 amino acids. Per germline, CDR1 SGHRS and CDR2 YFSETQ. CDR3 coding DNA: TGCGCCAGCAGCCGGTTCTCCTACGAGCAGTACTTC. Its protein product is CASSRFSYEQYF. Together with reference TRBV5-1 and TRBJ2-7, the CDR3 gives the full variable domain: KAGVTQTPRYLIKTRGQQVTLSCSPISGHRSVSWYQQTPGQGLQFLFEYFSETQRNKGNFPGRFSGRQFSNSRSEMNVSTLELGDSALYLCASSRFSYEQYFGPGTRLTVT.

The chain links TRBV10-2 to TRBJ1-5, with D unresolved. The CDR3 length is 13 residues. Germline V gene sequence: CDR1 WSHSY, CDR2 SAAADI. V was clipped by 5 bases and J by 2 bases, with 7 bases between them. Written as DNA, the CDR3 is TGCGCCAGCAGTAAGTATGGCAATCAGCCCCAGCATTTT. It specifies CASSKYGNQPQHF.

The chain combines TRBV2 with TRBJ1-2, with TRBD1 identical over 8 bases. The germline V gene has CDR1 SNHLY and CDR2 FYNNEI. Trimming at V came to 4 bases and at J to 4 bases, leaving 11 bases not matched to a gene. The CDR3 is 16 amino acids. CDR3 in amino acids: CASSGTPRGQVYGYTF. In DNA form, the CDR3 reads TGTGCCAGCAGTGGGACTCCCAGGGGGCAGGTCTATGGCTACACCTTC.

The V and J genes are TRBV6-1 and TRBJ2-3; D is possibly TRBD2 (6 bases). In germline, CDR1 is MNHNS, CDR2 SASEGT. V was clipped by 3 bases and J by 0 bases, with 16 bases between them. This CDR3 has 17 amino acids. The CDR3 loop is CASSDRFLAGSTDTQYF. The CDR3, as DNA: TGTGCCAGCAGTGATCGATTCTTGGCGGGGAGCACAGATACGCAGTATTTT.

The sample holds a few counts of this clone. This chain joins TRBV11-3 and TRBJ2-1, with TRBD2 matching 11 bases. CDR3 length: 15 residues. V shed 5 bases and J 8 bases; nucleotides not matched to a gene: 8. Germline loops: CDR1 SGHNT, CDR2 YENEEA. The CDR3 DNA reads TGTGCCAGCAGCCCTAGACTAGCGGGGAGGGATGAGCAGTTCTTC. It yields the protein CASSPRLAGRDEQFF.

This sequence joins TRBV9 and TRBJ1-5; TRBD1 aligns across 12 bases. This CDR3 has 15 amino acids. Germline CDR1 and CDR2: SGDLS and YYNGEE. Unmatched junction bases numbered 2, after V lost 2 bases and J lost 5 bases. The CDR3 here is CASSVGQGAYQPQHF. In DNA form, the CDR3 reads TGTGCCAGCAGCGTGGGACAGGGGGCATATCAGCCCCAGCATTTT.

CDR3 DNA sequence: TGTGCCAGCAGCTTTGCGGGGAACACCGGGGAGCTGTTTTTT. Encoded protein: CASSFAGNTGELFF. The V and J genes are TRBV7-2 and TRBJ2-2, with D possibly matching TRBD2 (5 bases). Between the trimmed V and J ends, which lost 3 bases and 1 base, there was a span of 6 bases. This CDR3 comprises 14 residues. Germline V gives CDR1 SGHTA, CDR2 FQGNSA.

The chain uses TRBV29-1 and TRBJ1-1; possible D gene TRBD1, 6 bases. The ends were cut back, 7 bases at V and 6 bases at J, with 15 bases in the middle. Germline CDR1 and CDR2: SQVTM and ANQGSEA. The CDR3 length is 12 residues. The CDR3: CSAGRGGAEAFF. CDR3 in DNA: TGCAGCGCCGGGAGAGGGGGAGCTGAAGCTTTCTTT.

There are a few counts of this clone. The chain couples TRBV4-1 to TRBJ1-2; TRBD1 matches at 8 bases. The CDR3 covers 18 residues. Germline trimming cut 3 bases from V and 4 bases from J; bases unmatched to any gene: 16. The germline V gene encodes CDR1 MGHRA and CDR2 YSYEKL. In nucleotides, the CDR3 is TGCGCCAGCAGCCACGTTATCAGGGGGCGGGATAGAAGCTATGGCTACACCTTC. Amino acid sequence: CASSHVIRGRDRSYGYTF.

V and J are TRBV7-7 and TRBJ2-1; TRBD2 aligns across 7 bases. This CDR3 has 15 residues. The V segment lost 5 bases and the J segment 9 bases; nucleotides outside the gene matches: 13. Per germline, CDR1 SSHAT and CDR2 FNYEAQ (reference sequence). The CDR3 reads CASSPGGLPEPEQFF. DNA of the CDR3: TGTGCCAGCAGCCCGGGGGGACTCCCTGAGCCTGAGCAGTTCTTC.